The 8 T cell receptor beta chains below all came from one sample that was sequenced in a study of naive and memory T cell subsets. Notes on the study in general: Especially in CD8 cells, naive repertoires contained a few larger clonotypes, possibly CD45RA-re-expressing memory cells.

Both TRBC1 and TRBC2 were covered by a beta constant-region primer of two equimolar oligonucleotides. The ligated cDNA underwent four PCR rounds using SP2 and nested alpha and beta constant-region primers. TCRdb independently ran MiXCR on the UMI-ligation and nested PCR reads; one entry per CDR3 protein. The data show over 110,000 distinct CDR3 sequences, approximately 20% seen once. These receptors' antigens are unknown. Source material: naive CD8+ T cells from blood. These receptor sequences come from a human donor in good health.

This clonotype was recorded at least ten times. The chain uses TRBV15 and TRBJ1-5; D is undetermined. The CDR3 covers 15 residues. Looked up from germline, CDR1 is LNHNV and CDR2 is YYDKDF (reference sequence). Trimming stripped 3 bases from V and 0 bases from J, with 9 bases between. In DNA form, the CDR3 reads TGTGCCACCAGCAGCACCTTGGCTAGCAATCAGCCCCAGCATTTT. Residues: CATSSTLASNQPQHF. Full variable domain (missing parts from reference TRBV15 and TRBJ1-5): DAMVIQNPRYQVTQFGKPVTLSCSQTLNHNVMYWYQQKSSQAPKLLFHYYDKDFNNEADTPDNFQSRRPNTSFCFLDIRSPGLGDTAMYLCATSSTLASNQPQHFGDGTRLSIL.

V is TRBV5-5 and J is TRBJ1-1, with D hard to call. This CDR3 region has 12 residues. V was clipped by 5 bases and J by 1 base, with 6 bases between them. Looked up from germline, CDR1 is SGHKS and CDR2 is YYEKEE (reference sequence). CDR3 bases: TGTGCCAGCAGTTGGGCGAACACTGAAGCTTTCTTT. Translation gives CASSWANTEAFF.

This chain connects TRBV16 to TRBJ2-1; D is possibly TRBD2 (6 bases). The CDR3 loop spans 15 amino acids. V lost 7 bases and J 4 bases, leaving 17 bases between the germline ends. Germline loops: CDR1 KGHSY, CDR2 FQNENV. CDR3 sequence: CASTPEGSGYNEQFF. CDR3 in DNA: TGTGCCAGCACACCGGAGGGGTCGGGATACAATGAGCAGTTCTTC. Filled out from reference TRBV16 and TRBJ2-1, the complete variable domain reads GEEVAQTPKHLVRGEGQKAKLYCAPIKGHSYVFWYQQVLKNEFKFLISFQNENVFDETGMPKERFSAKCLPNSPCSLEIQATKLEDSAVYFCASTPEGSGYNEQFFGPGTRLTVL.

The V gene is TRBV4-1, the J gene TRBJ1-1; possibly TRBD1 for D (5 bases). The V gene's germline CDR1 is MGHRA and CDR2 YSYEKL. The CDR3 is 16 residues long. V was clipped by 0 bases and J by 0 bases, with 11 bases between them. The CDR3 here is CASSQDYGGVNTEAFF. Written as DNA, the CDR3 is TGCGCCAGCAGCCAAGATTACGGGGGGGTGAACACTGAAGCTTTCTTT.

This clonotype has only a few counts. V usage is TRBV5-1 and J usage is TRBJ2-1; D is possibly TRBD2 (5 bases). The germline CDR1 and CDR2 sequences are SGHRS and YFSETQ. Trimming removed 0 bases from V and 3 bases from J, with 10 bases in between. This CDR3 spans 15 amino acids. The DNA of the CDR3 is TGCGCCAGCAGCTTGGAACACGGGAACTACAATGAGCAGTTCTTC. It is translated as CASSLEHGNYNEQFF.

The gene calls are TRBV27 and TRBJ2-1; D not certain. The CDR3 has 15 amino acids. Germline V lookup: CDR1 MNHEY, CDR2 SMNVEV (reference sequence). Deletions cut 8 bases from V and 7 bases from J, with 21 bases between. CDR3 in DNA: TGTGCCAGCGCCGACCGGGCTGTTGGGCCGAATGAGCAGTTCTTC. Translated: CASADRAVGPNEQFF.

This clonotype was seen a handful of times. The J gene is TRBJ2-6, the V gene TRBV18; TRBD1 matches at 10 bases. V gave up 2 bases and J gave up 11 bases; unmatched junction bases: 6. The germline gives CDR1 KGHSH, CDR2 LQKENI. The CDR3 consists of 15 residues. CDR3 protein: CASSPGTGVPDVLTF. DNA for the CDR3: TGTGCCAGCTCACCAGGGACAGGGGTACCCGACGTCCTGACTTTC.

This clonotype has more than one count but fewer than ten. The rearrangement uses TRBV28 and TRBJ2-7; D is perhaps TRBD1 (5 bases). CDR1 and CDR2 from the germline V gene are MDHEN and SYDVKM. CDR3 length: 16 residues. V was clipped by 3 bases and J by 3 bases, with 18 bases between them. The CDR3, as DNA: TGTGCCAGCAGTTTTGACAGCACAGCCGGGCGCTACGAGCAGTACTTC. This translates into CASSFDSTAGRYEQYF.